This T cell receptor (beta chain) was documented in a study of blood T cell repertoires in COVID-19. Study details: There were acute and convalescent COVID-19 samples, and they came from the United States, Italy and Spain.

Germline lookup yields CDR1 KGHSH and CDR2 LQKENI. This CDR3 spans 13 amino acids. V was cut by 1 base and J by 7 bases, with 8 bases left in between. Repertoires were generated with immunoSEQ multiplex PCR, while TCRdb's copy carries only in-frame clones and drops some. The repertoire has tens of thousands of clones, around 67% of them found once; the top ten carry roughly 18%. This chain connects TRBV18 to TRBJ2-1; no definite D call. Sequencing was done on a sample of peripheral blood. This sequence originates from a woman aged 45 to 65 with active or convalescent COVID-19. Written as DNA, the CDR3 is TGTGCCAGCTCACCACTGACTGAAAATGAGCAGTTCTTC. Residues: CASSPLTENEQFF.